This TCR beta chain was documented in a study of T cell responses to AZD1222 COVID-19 vaccine. The length of the CDR3 is 17 residues. The junction had 7 bases not matched to a gene; V was cut back by 2 bases and J by 0 bases. CDR1 is SGHRS and CDR2 is YFSETQ in the germline V gene. Concerning this clone: Its antigen is not identified.

This table comes from immunoSEQ multiplex PCR, and its TCRdb copy is limited to in-frame clones, with some not included. The table has 90,000 to 95,000 clones, roughly 93% seen once; the top ten hold about 20%. Points from the study as a whole: Spike-specific TCR breadth and depth rose after two AZD1222 doses. White British ancestry dominated among donors, who included more females, and clonal diversity was possibly underestimated. Unmutated variant regions are reportedly the target of nearly half of TCRs that are spike-specific.

V gene TRBV5-1 combines with J gene TRBJ2-2, with TRBD1 identical over 7 bases. The source material was peripheral blood, sampled on day 0 of AZD1222 vaccination. This TCR was recovered from an adult in good health. CDR3 sequence reads: CASSFNSGTANTGELFF. CDR3 sequence (DNA): TGCGCCAGCAGCTTCAACTCCGGGACAGCGAACACCGGGGAGCTGTTTTTT. The full variable domain, with the rest looked up from reference TRBV5-1 and TRBJ2-2, is KAGVTQTPRYLIKTRGQQVTLSCSPISGHRSVSWYQQTPGQGLQFLFEYFSETQRNKGNFPGRFSGRQFSNSRSEMNVSTLELGDSALYLCASSFNSGTANTGELFFGEGSRLTVL.